Reported below is one TCR beta chain. Other DNA sequences in this sample translate to the same CDR3. The data belong to a study of blood T cell repertoires in COVID-19. This CDR3 has 13 residues. Germline CDR1 and CDR2: LGHDT and YNNKEL (reference sequence). V was trimmed by 4 bases and J by 2 bases, leaving 9 bases between them. Original handling: Amplification of reference gene primers was used by the study to estimate nucleated cell counts. The table came from immunoSEQ multiplex PCR; TCRdb's copy has only in-frame clones and leaves some out. V, J and clone size are taken as reported in that table, and D and trimming were inferred from the DNA itself. The top ten clones hold about 0.6% of a sample with 170,000 or so clones, around 87% of them seen once. Enrollment of patients from Seattle took place during active infection, with longitudinal follow-up.

The genes are TRBV3-1 (or the pseudogene TRBV3-2) and TRBJ2-7; D perhaps matches TRBD1 (6 bases). The receptor was derived from a man aged 55-75 years with COVID-19, enrolled during active disease. The sample consisted of peripheral blood. The CDR3 loop reads CASSRQETYEQYF. The CDR3 DNA reads TGTGCCAGCAGCCGACAGGAAACCTACGAGCAGTACTTC.